The 32 T cell receptor beta chains presented below share a single source sample, sequenced in a study of blood T cells in healthy people across ages. A sample-barcoded 5' primer and a J-beta primer mix were used in a second PCR of roughly 6 to 11 cycles. TCRdb analysed the 5' RACE reads with MiXCR anew, one entry per CDR3 protein. The sample records roughly 900,000 distinct CDR3 sequences, about 28% being singletons. The sequencing sample was made of blood. The source is a woman older than 75 in good health.

This clonotype was seen at least ten times. The chain carries TRBV27 and TRBJ2-5; 8 bases map to TRBD1. V shed 1 base and J 5 bases; nucleotides not matched to a gene: 12. Germline CDR1 reads MNHEY; CDR2 reads SMNVEV (reference sequence). The CDR3 length is 17 residues. CDR3 amino acids: CASSLLNGQGGRETQYF. The CDR3 nucleotides read TGTGCCAGCAGTTTATTAAATGGACAGGGTGGTCGCGAGACCCAGTACTTC.

This clonotype was seen at least ten times. V and J are TRBV12-3 or TRBV12-4 and TRBJ2-5, with 11 bases identical to TRBD2. The V and J ends lost 4 bases and 5 bases, in that order; junction bases with no gene match: 6. The CDR3 is 15 amino acids. The chain's CDR3 is CASSSTLAGAETQYF. The CDR3 DNA reads TGTGCCAGCAGTTCAACACTAGCGGGGGCCGAGACCCAGTACTTC.

This clonotype occurred many times. The V and J genes are TRBV7-2 and TRBJ1-1; TRBD1 agrees at 10 bases. CDR1 SGHTA and CDR2 FQGNSA come from the germline V gene. This CDR3 is built from 15 residues. Losses at the gene ends were 4 bases for V and 11 bases for J; bases not matched to a gene: 13. The CDR3 DNA sequence: TGTGCCAGCAGCTGGCTGGAGACAGGGGGCCGTACGGCTTTCTTT. Amino acid sequence: CASSWLETGGRTAFF.

V is TRBV6-1 and J is TRBJ1-1, with no clear D. The V end lost 2 bases, the J end lost 4 bases, and 29 bases lay between the germline ends. The V gene's germline CDR1 is MNHNS and CDR2 SASEGT. This CDR3 is 20 amino acids long. This chain's CDR3 is CASSERPRVVRPVLGTEAFF. In nucleotides, the CDR3 is TGTGCCAGCAGTGAACGGCCACGTGTCGTAAGGCCGGTGCTGGGCACTGAAGCTTTCTTT.

The genes are TRBV3-1 and TRBJ1-2; D gene uncertain. The CDR3 runs 14 residues. Germline-derived CDR1 and CDR2 are LGHDT and YNNKEL (reference sequence). Trimming pared 2 bases from V and 0 bases from J, leaving 7 bases between. Here the CDR3 reads CASSQPAANYGYTF. CDR3 bases: TGTGCCAGCAGCCAACCAGCAGCTAACTATGGCTACACCTTC. The complete variable domain, with remaining parts taken from reference TRBV3-1 and TRBJ1-2, reads DTAVSQTPKYLVTQMGNDKSIKCEQNLGHDTMYWYKQDSKKFLKIMFSYNNKELIINETVPNRFSPKSPDKAHLNLHINSLELGDSAVYFCASSQPAANYGYTFGSGTRLTVV.

This clonotype was counted at least ten times. The chain employs TRBV6-1 and TRBJ2-7, with 7 bases that match TRBD1. Germline V lookup: CDR1 MNHNS, CDR2 SASEGT. The CDR3 spans 15 residues. The V segment lost 2 bases and the J segment 3 bases; nucleotides outside the gene matches: 7. The CDR3 DNA reads TGTGCCAGCAGTGAAAGGGTGACAGGGAGCTACGAGCAGTACTTC. Protein product: CASSERVTGSYEQYF.

In this sample, this clonotype turned up once. A much larger clone lies one base from this, so it may be a read error. V gene TRBV5-6 combines with J gene TRBJ1-5, with 7 positions matching TRBD1. The germline V gene has CDR1 SGHDT and CDR2 YYEEEE. V dropped 7 bases and J dropped 3; count of bases not matched to a gene: 10. The CDR3 length is 15 residues. The CDR3 reads CASGNRQGLNQPQHF. The CDR3, as DNA: TGTGCCAGCGGCAACCGACAGGGCCTCAATCAGCCCCAGCATTTT.

This clonotype was seen more than once but under ten times. Just one base apart from a much larger clone, this may be a read error. This rearrangement joins TRBV7-2 to TRBJ1-2; 8 nucleotides agree with TRBD1. The CDR3 spans 14 residues. CDR1 and CDR2 from the germline V gene are SGHTA and FQGNSA. CDR3 in amino acids: CACSPRDRNYGYTF. CDR3 DNA sequence: TGTGCCTGCAGCCCGCGGGACAGGAACTATGGCTACACCTTC.

This clonotype was found many times. This sequence joins TRBV27 and TRBJ2-3; no clear D gene. The germline V gene encodes CDR1 MNHEY and CDR2 SMNVEV (reference sequence). V was trimmed by 5 bases and J by 1 base, leaving 16 bases between them. The CDR3 runs 16 residues. CDR3: CASSPFQIGGTDTQYF. CDR3 bases: TGTGCCAGCAGTCCCTTCCAGATTGGGGGCACAGATACGCAGTATTTT.

Ten or more counts support this clonotype. DNA of the CDR3: TGTGCCAGCAGCTTACGACCGGATAATTCACCCCTCCACTTT. Translation: CASSLRPDNSPLHF. The rearrangement uses TRBV7-2 and TRBJ1-6; no reliable D call. Looked up from germline, CDR1 is SGHTA and CDR2 is FQGNSA. The length of the CDR3 is 14 residues. Deletions cut 2 bases from V and 5 bases from J, with 7 bases between.

The rearrangement joins TRBV7-9 to TRBJ1-5, with D perhaps matching TRBD1 (5 bases). CDR3 length: 15 amino acids. The V gene's germline CDR1 is SEHNR and CDR2 FQNEAQ (reference sequence). Deletions cut 5 bases from V and 0 bases from J, with 11 bases between. CDR3 sequence: CASSQDRGSNQPQHF. In DNA, the CDR3 is TGTGCCAGCAGCCAAGATAGGGGTAGCAATCAGCCCCAGCATTTT. Together with reference TRBV7-9 and TRBJ1-5, the CDR3 gives the full variable domain: DTGVSQNPRHKITKRGQNVTFRCDPISEHNRLYWYRQTLGQGPEFLTYFQNEAQLEKSRLLSDRFSAERPKGSFSTLEIQRTEQGDSAMYLCASSQDRGSNQPQHFGDGTRLSIL.

Remarks on this clonotype: Relative to the germline gene, one junction end is altered; a read error may explain this. The chain is built from TRBV28 and TRBJ2-5; the match to TRBD2 covers 8 bases. The germline V gene encodes CDR1 MDHEN and CDR2 SYDVKM. The CDR3 totals 14 residues. CDR3 DNA sequence: TGTGCCAGTCGGGACGGTAAAGCGGGAGAGACCCAGTGCTTC. Amino acid sequence: CASRDGKAGETQCF. Full variable domain (missing parts from reference TRBV28 and TRBJ2-5): DVKVTQSSRYLVKRTGEKVFLECVQDMDHENMFWYRQDPGLGLRLIYFSYDVKMKEKGDIPEGYSVSREKKERFSLILESASTNQTSMYLCASRDGKAGETQCFGPGTRLLVL.

The chain has TRBV2 and TRBJ1-2; no clear D. The germline V gene encodes CDR1 SNHLY and CDR2 FYNNEI. Trimming left V 7 bases short and J 2 bases short, with 11 bases between. The CDR3 is made up of 13 amino acids. The CDR3: CASNSILNYGYTF. In DNA form, the CDR3 reads TGTGCCAGCAACAGTATCTTAAACTATGGCTACACCTTC.

The V gene is TRBV3-1, the J gene TRBJ2-7, with D unclear. The V end was cut by 3 bases, the J end by 3 bases, with 12 bases between. The CDR3 contains 14 residues. CDR1 and CDR2 (germline): LGHDT, YNNKEL (reference sequence). The CDR3 loop reads CASSHSDVDYEQYF. The CDR3 region has the DNA TGTGCCAGCAGCCATTCAGACGTCGACTACGAGCAGTACTTC.

Ten or more counts support this clonotype. This sequence may be a read error, since a much larger clone differs from it by one base. The rearrangement joins TRBV7-2 to TRBJ2-5; 7 bases agree with TRBD2. Germline V gene sequence: CDR1 SGHTA, CDR2 FQGNSA. The length of the CDR3 is 14 residues. With V trimmed by 4 bases and J by 11 bases, 13 bases remained unmatched. The CDR3 bases are TGTGCCAGCAGCTCTTCCACTAGCGTCAATGAGCAGTACTTC. Amino acids: CASSSSTSVNEQYF.

This clonotype was seen a handful of times. With a much larger clone just one base away, this may be a read error. The chain uses TRBV7-2 and TRBJ2-5; D is possibly TRBD1 or TRBD2 (6 bases each). This CDR3 spans 13 amino acids. Germline V gene lookup returns CDR1 SGHTA and CDR2 FQGNSA. V was cut by 0 bases and J by 7 bases, with 9 bases left in between. Here the CDR3 reads CASSLARGATQYF. CDR3 DNA sequence: TGTGCCAGCAGCTTAGCGAGGGGGGCGACCCAGTACTTC.

V and J are TRBV4-1 and TRBJ1-5; TRBD1 is a possible D gene (5 bases). V dropped 1 base and J dropped 9 bases, with 16 bases sitting between them. This CDR3 has 15 amino acids. CDR1 is MGHRA and CDR2 is YSYEKL in the germline V gene. The CDR3 sequence: CASSQVEGPQSPQHF. The CDR3 region has the DNA TGCGCCAGCAGCCAAGTCGAGGGGCCCCAATCGCCCCAGCATTTT.

The genes are TRBV7-6 and TRBJ2-7; 8 nucleotides agree with TRBD2. Germline CDR1 SGHVS, CDR2 FNYEAQ. The length of the CDR3 is 16 residues. J was trimmed by 1 base and V by 5 bases; bases with no gene match: 10. The CDR3 spells CASSPLGRAKSYEQYF. For the CDR3, the DNA is TGTGCCAGCAGCCCCCTCGGGAGGGCCAAGTCCTACGAGCAGTACTTC.

About this clonotype itself: Since a much larger clone is just one base distant, this may be a read error. This sequence joins TRBV11-2 and TRBJ2-2; 7 bases line up with TRBD1. J lost 5 bases, V lost 7 bases, and 7 bases had no gene match. Per germline, CDR1 SGHAT and CDR2 FQNNGV. The CDR3 length is 14 residues. CDR3 in amino acids: CASNKKTGTGELFF. DNA of the CDR3: TGTGCCAGCAACAAGAAGACAGGGACCGGGGAGCTGTTTTTT.

This clonotype has ten or more counts. V usage is TRBV2 and J usage is TRBJ2-7; D gene ambiguous. The germline V gene has CDR1 SNHLY and CDR2 FYNNEI. The V end lost 7 bases, the J end lost 2 bases, and 9 bases lay between the germline ends. The CDR3 sequence is 12 residues long. CDR3 in DNA: TGTGCCAGCACGAGAGAGACCTACGAGCAGTACTTC. Its translation: CASTRETYEQYF.

Ten or more counts support this clonotype. V and J are TRBV5-1 and TRBJ2-7; tentative D call: TRBD2 (5 bases). Looked up from germline, CDR1 is SGHRS and CDR2 is YFSETQ. CDR3 length: 14 amino acids. Trimming cost V 4 bases and J 2 bases, with 13 bases left between them. DNA of the CDR3: TGCGCCAGCAGCCCCACTAGGGTTCCCTACGAGCAGTACTTC. As protein: CASSPTRVPYEQYF.

Concerning this clonotype itself: The junction departs from germline at one end; a sequencing error may be responsible. The chain is built from TRBV6-2 or TRBV6-3 and TRBJ2-3, with a possible D match to TRBD2 (6 bases). This CDR3 comprises 14 residues. Germline V gene lookup returns CDR1 MNHEY and CDR2 SVGEGT. The CDR3 here is CASQRDSSTDAQYF. The CDR3 DNA sequence: TGTGCCAGCCAACGGGACTCAAGCACAGATGCGCAGTATTTT.

This clonotype was counted at least ten times. As DNA, the CDR3 is TGCGCCAGCAGCTTGGTCTCCACCCCCACAGATACGCAGTATTTT. This sequence encodes CASSLVSTPTDTQYF. This sequence joins TRBV5-1 and TRBJ2-3; D unresolved. Trimming removed 0 bases from V and 2 bases from J, with 10 bases in between. The V gene's germline CDR1 is SGHRS and CDR2 YFSETQ. CDR3 length: 15 residues.

This clonotype has at least ten counts. The chain recombines TRBV20-1 with TRBJ2-1; 7 bases match TRBD2. V lost 3 bases and J lost 2; bases outside the gene matches: 7. The CDR3 is made up of 15 amino acids. The germline gives CDR1 DFQATT, CDR2 SNEGSKA (reference sequence). The CDR3 protein is CSASMALAAYNEQFF. CDR3 sequence (DNA): TGCAGTGCTAGTATGGCGCTAGCGGCCTACAATGAGCAGTTCTTC.

This clonotype turned up a few times. The chain recombines TRBV15 with TRBJ1-2; possibly TRBD1 for D (5 bases). The V gene's germline CDR1 is LNHNV and CDR2 YYDKDF (reference sequence). The CDR3 consists of 15 residues. The V gene lost 3 bases and the J gene lost 4 bases, with 15 bases spanning the gap. This CDR3 is CATSSASDRFYGYTF. The CDR3 DNA sequence: TGTGCCACCAGCAGTGCTTCAGACAGATTCTATGGCTACACCTTC.

V usage is TRBV20-1 and J usage is TRBJ1-1; maybe TRBD1 (5 bases). Germline V gives CDR1 DFQATT, CDR2 SNEGSKA (reference sequence). This CDR3 contains 11 residues. Trimming removed 4 bases from V and 4 bases from J, with 7 bases in between. CDR3 sequence: CSATQGTEAFF. CDR3 bases: TGCAGTGCTACCCAGGGCACTGAAGCTTTCTTT.

This clonotype was seen ten or more times. This sequence joins TRBV5-5 and TRBJ2-1; 10 positions match TRBD1. J lost 5 bases, V lost 4 bases, and 6 bases had no gene match. The CDR3 runs to 15 residues. Germline V gene data show CDR1 as SGHKS and CDR2 as YYEKEE (reference sequence). Written as DNA, the CDR3 is TGTGCCAGCAGCCCCGGACAGGGGGTAGACAATGAGCAGTTCTTC. Its translation: CASSPGQGVDNEQFF.

This clonotype was observed a few times. The gene calls are TRBV5-4 and TRBJ1-1; 7 nucleotides align to TRBD1. The CDR3 length is 14 residues. The V segment lost 0 bases and the J segment 5 bases; nucleotides outside the gene matches: 4. The germline V gene has CDR1 SGHNT and CDR2 YYREEE (reference sequence). Written as DNA, the CDR3 is TGTGCCAGCAGCTTGGTACAGGGGAGGACTGAAGCTTTCTTT. This gives the protein CASSLVQGRTEAFF. The full variable domain, with the rest looked up from reference TRBV5-4 and TRBJ1-1, is ETGVTQSPTHLIKTRGQQVTLRCSSQSGHNTVSWYQQALGQGPQFIFQYYREEENGRGNFPPRFSGLQFPNYSSELNVNALELDDSALYLCASSLVQGRTEAFFGQGTRLTVV.

A remark on this clonotype: A much bigger clone sits one base away, suggesting this may be a read error. V and J are TRBV5-1 and TRBJ2-3; D possibly corresponds to TRBD2 (5 bases). V was clipped by 5 bases and J by 2 bases, with 15 bases between them. The CDR3 length is 15 residues. Germline CDR1 is SGHRS and CDR2 is YFSETQ. CDR3 coding DNA: TGCGCCAGCAGGCCCTGGCCCGGGGACACAGATACGCAGTATTTT. This encodes CASRPWPGDTDTQYF.

The chain employs TRBV6-1 and TRBJ1-2; TRBD1 is a possible D gene (5 bases). Trimming removed 0 bases from V and 5 bases from J, with 13 bases in between. Looked up from germline, CDR1 is MNHNS and CDR2 is SASEGT. This CDR3 comprises 15 residues. Here the CDR3 reads CASSEAQTRVYGYTF. In DNA form, the CDR3 reads TGTGCCAGCAGTGAAGCGCAGACCAGGGTGTATGGCTACACCTTC.

In this sample, this clonotype turned up a few times. This may come from a read error, since a much larger clone is one base off. The rearrangement joins TRBV10-3 to TRBJ2-1, with 8 positions matching TRBD2. The J call may be mistaken, given a closer DNA end match to TRBJ2-7. The germline V gene encodes CDR1 ENHRY and CDR2 SYGVKD. This CDR3 is built from 17 residues. CDR3: CAISESQPGGTYNEQYF. CDR3 bases: TGTGCCATCAGTGAGTCGCAACCGGGGGGGACCTACAATGAGCAGTACTTC.

This chain joins TRBV2 and TRBJ2-3; D remains unclear. The CDR3 loop spans 14 amino acids. Germline CDR1 reads SNHLY; CDR2 reads FYNNEI. V lost 1 base and J lost 6, with 11 bases in between. The chain's CDR3 is CASSEGRLEDTQYF. For the CDR3, the DNA is TGTGCCAGCAGTGAAGGGCGTCTCGAGGATACGCAGTATTTT.